A selection of T cell receptor beta chains follows, all from one sample in a study of long-term antiretroviral therapy in people with HIV. TCRdb keeps only in-frame clones here, not all; method: immunoSEQ multiplex PCR. The repertoire consists of approximately 36,000 clones, with approximately 80% occurring once and the leading ten covering around 6.1%. This specimen was unsorted PBMCs, taken 0.6 years after starting antiretroviral therapy. The receptors shown here come from a man aged 18 to 30 with HIV. Both conserved end residues are part of each CDR3. A D gene is named only where the DNA matches it firmly. Rows may omit the clone size; those that give it use once, few, many or a size class.

DNA: TGTGCCAGCAGTTTTCCCAATCGCTCTGGGGCCAACGTCCTGACTTTC
CDR3: CASSFPNRSGANVLTF
length: 16
V: TRBV28
size: .
D: .
J: TRBJ2-6

DNA: TGTGCCAGTAGTATGAGGGCCCGCCAGGGGCGGACTGGGGCCAACGTCCTGACTTTC
CDR3: CASSMRARQGRTGANVLTF
length: 19
V: TRBV19
size: .
D: .
J: TRBJ2-6

DNA: TGTGCCAGCAGTCCAGGGGATACGCAGTATTTT
CDR3: CASSPGDTQYF
length: 11
V: TRBV2
size: .
D: .
J: TRBJ2-3

DNA: TGTGCCAGCAGCCCTCGGGACAGCTTGAACACTGAAGCTTTCTTT
CDR3: CASSPRDSLNTEAFF
length: 15
V: TRBV9
size: .
D: TRBD1
J: TRBJ1-1

DNA: TGTGCCAGCAGGGGACAGGGACAATCCTATGGCTACACCTTC
CDR3: CASRGQGQSYGYTF
length: 14
V: TRBV6-6
size: .
D: TRBD1
J: TRBJ1-2

DNA: TGTGCCAGCAGTGAAGCGCCCAAGTCAAGACAGCATTTT
CDR3: CASSEAPKSRQHF
length: 13
V: TRBV6-1
size: .
D: .
J: TRBJ1-5

DNA: TGTGCCAGCAGCAACGAGAGAGCGGGGGAAGCCAAAAACATTCAGTACTTC
CDR3: CASSNERAGEAKNIQYF
length: 17
V: TRBV13
size: .
D: TRBD2
J: TRBJ2-4

DNA: TGTGCCAGCAGCCAAGGGGGCGAGGCTAATGAGCAGTTCTTC
CDR3: CASSQGGEANEQFF
length: 14
V: TRBV4-2
size: .
D: .
J: TRBJ2-1

DNA: TGTGCCTGGAGTGACCCCGAGGGGTCGGAGCAGTACTTC
CDR3: CAWSDPEGSEQYF
length: 13
V: TRBV30
size: .
D: .
J: TRBJ2-7

DNA: TGTGCCAGCAGTGGACTAGCGGGAGCTCCAGAAAACATTCAGTACTTC
CDR3: CASSGLAGAPENIQYF
length: 16
V: TRBV2
size: .
D: TRBD2
J: TRBJ2-4

DNA: TGTGCCAGCGGGATAACTGCGAGCTCCTACGAGCAGTACTTC
CDR3: CASGITASSYEQYF
length: 14
V: TRBV6-5
size: .
D: .
J: TRBJ2-7

DNA: TGTGCCAGCAGTGCGGGGAGCGGGAGCAATCAGCCCCAGCATTTT
CDR3: CASSAGSGSNQPQHF
length: 15
V: TRBV5-6
size: once
D: .
J: TRBJ1-5

DNA: TGTGCCACCCAACCCTCCGGGGGGAGCTCCTACGAGCAGTACTTC
CDR3: CATQPSGGSSYEQYF
length: 15
V: TRBV6-1
size: few
D: TRBD2
J: TRBJ2-7

DNA: TGTGCCAGCAGTCCACTACGGGTGAACACTGAAGCTTTCTTT
CDR3: CASSPLRVNTEAFF
length: 14
V: TRBV6-5
size: .
D: .
J: TRBJ1-1

DNA: TGTGCCAGCAGCCAAGATATGAACGAGCAGTACTTC
CDR3: CASSQDMNEQYF
length: 12
V: TRBV4-2
size: .
D: .
J: TRBJ2-7

DNA: TGTGCCAGCAACCGTATGGGCCCTCAAGAGACCCAGTACTTC
CDR3: CASNRMGPQETQYF
length: 14
V: TRBV27
size: once
D: .
J: TRBJ2-5

DNA: TGTGCCAGCAGCCGAGTAAGAACAGATACGCAGTATTTT
CDR3: CASSRVRTDTQYF
length: 13
V: TRBV7-6
size: .
D: .
J: TRBJ2-3

DNA: TGTGCCATCAGTGAGCGAGGGAGCGGGCCGATCACAGATACGCAGTATTTT
CDR3: CAISERGSGPITDTQYF
length: 17
V: TRBV10-3
size: .
D: .
J: TRBJ2-3

DNA: TGTGCCAGCAGCTTACGGGACCGGTCCTACGAGCAGTACTTC
CDR3: CASSLRDRSYEQYF
length: 14
V: TRBV7-2
size: .
D: .
J: TRBJ2-7

DNA: TGCAGCGTCCAAGGGGAAGCGGGAGGGCCTTACAATGAGCAGTTCTTC
CDR3: CSVQGEAGGPYNEQFF
length: 16
V: TRBV29-1
size: .
D: TRBD2
J: TRBJ2-1

DNA: TGTGCCAGCAGCCGCGCGGGGACAGGGGACGAGCAGTACTTC
CDR3: CASSRAGTGDEQYF
length: 14
V: TRBV5-4
size: .
D: TRBD1
J: TRBJ2-7

DNA: TGTGCCAGCAGCTTCGTGGGGGGTGGCTACACCTTC
CDR3: CASSFVGGGYTF
length: 12
V: TRBV5-6
size: .
D: .
J: TRBJ1-2